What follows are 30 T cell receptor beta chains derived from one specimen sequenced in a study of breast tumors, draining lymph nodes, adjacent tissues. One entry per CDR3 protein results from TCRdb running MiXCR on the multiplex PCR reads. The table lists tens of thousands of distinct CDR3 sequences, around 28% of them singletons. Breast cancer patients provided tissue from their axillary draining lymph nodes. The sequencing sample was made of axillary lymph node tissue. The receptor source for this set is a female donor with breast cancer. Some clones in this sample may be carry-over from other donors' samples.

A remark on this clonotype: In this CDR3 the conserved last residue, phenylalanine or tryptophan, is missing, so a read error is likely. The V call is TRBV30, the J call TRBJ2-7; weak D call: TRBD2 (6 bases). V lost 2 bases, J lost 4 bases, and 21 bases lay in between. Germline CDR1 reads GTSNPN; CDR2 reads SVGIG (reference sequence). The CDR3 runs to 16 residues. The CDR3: CAWSRGMGWETYEQYL. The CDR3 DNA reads TGTGCCTGGAGTCGCGGGATGGGTTGGGAAACGTACGAGCAGTACTTA.

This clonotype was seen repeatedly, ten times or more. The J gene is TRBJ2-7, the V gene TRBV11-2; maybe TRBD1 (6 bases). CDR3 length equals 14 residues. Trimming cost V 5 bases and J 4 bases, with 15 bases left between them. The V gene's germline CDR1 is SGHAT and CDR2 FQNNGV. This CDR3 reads CASSPGTPSYEQYF. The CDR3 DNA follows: TGTGCCAGCAGCCCCGGGACACCTTCTTACGAGCAGTACTTC.

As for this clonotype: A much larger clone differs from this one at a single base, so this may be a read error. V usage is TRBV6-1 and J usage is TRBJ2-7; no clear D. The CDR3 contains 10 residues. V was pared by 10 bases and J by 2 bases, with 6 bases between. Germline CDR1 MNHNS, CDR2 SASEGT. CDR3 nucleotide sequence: TGTGCCATCGCGCCCTACGAGCAGTACTTC. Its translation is CAIAPYEQYF.

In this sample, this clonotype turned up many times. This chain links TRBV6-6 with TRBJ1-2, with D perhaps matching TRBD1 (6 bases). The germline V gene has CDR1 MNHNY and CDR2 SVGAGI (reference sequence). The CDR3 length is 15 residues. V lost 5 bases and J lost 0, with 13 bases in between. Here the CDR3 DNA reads TGTGCCAGCAGTCCCGGACAGTCTCCTAACTATGGCTACACCTTC. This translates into CASSPGQSPNYGYTF.

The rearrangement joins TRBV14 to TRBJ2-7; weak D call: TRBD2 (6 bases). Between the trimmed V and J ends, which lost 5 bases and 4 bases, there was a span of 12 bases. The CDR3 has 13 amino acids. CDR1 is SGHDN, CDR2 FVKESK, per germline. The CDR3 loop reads CASSRGGTYEQYF. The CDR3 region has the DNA TGTGCCAGCAGCAGGGGCGGGACTTACGAGCAGTACTTC.

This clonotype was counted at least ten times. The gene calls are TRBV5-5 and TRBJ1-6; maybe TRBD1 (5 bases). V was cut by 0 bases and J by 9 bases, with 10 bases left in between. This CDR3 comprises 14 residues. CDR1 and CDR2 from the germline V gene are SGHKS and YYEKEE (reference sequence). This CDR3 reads CASSLEGDGSPLHF. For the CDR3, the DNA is TGTGCCAGCAGCTTGGAAGGGGACGGTTCACCCCTCCACTTT.

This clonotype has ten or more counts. CDR3 sequence: CASSLVGAYEQYF. CDR3 in DNA: TGTGCCAGCAGCTTAGTAGGGGCCTACGAGCAGTACTTC. V usage is TRBV7-9 and J usage is TRBJ2-7, with D perhaps matching TRBD1 (5 bases). Between the trimmed V and J ends, which lost 1 base and 2 bases, there was a span of 6 bases. Germline V gene data show CDR1 as SEHNR and CDR2 as FQNEAQ (reference sequence). This CDR3 region has 13 residues.

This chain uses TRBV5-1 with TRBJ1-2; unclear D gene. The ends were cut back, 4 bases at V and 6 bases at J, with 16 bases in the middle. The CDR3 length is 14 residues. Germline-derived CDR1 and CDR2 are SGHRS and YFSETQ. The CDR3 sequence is CASSVLTGGDGYTF. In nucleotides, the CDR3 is TGCGCCAGCAGCGTCCTGACGGGCGGGGATGGCTACACCTTC.

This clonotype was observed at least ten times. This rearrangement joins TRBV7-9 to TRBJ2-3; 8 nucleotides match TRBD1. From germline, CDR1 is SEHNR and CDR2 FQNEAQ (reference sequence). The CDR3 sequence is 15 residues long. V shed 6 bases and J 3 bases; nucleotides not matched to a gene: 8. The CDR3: CASRLGQGATDTQYF. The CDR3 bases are TGTGCCAGCAGGCTCGGACAGGGCGCGACAGATACGCAGTATTTT.

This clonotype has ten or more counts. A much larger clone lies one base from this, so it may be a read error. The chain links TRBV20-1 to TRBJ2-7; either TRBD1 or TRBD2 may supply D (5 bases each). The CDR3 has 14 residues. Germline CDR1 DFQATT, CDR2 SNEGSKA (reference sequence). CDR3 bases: TGCAGTGCCAGAAACCGGGACGGCTCCTCCGAGCAGTACTTC. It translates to CSARNRDGSSEQYF.

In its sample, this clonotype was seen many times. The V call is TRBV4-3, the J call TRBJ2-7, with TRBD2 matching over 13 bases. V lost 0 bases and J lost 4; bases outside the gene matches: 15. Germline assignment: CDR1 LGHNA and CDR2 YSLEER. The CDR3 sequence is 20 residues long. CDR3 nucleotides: TGCGCCAGCAGCCAAGATTACACTAGCGGGAGGGCCATAGTATTTTACGAGCAGTACTTC. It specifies CASSQDYTSGRAIVFYEQYF.

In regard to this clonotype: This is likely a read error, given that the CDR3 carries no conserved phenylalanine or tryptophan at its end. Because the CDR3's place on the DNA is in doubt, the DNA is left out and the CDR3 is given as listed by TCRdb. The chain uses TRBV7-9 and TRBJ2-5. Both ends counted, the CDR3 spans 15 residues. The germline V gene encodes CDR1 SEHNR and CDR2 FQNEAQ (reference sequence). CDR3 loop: CASSPQANYGYTFGS.

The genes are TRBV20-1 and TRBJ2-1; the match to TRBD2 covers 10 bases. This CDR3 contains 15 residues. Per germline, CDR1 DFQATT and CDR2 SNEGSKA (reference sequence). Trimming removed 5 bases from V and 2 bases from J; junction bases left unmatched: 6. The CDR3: CSADPLAGPYNEQFF. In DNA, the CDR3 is TGCAGTGCTGACCCACTAGCGGGACCCTACAATGAGCAGTTCTTC.

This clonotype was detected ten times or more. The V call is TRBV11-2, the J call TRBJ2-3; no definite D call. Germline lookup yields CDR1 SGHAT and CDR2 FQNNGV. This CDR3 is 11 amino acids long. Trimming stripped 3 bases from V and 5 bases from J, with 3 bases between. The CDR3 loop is CASSFQDTQYF. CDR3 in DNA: TGTGCCAGCAGCTTCCAAGATACGCAGTATTTT.

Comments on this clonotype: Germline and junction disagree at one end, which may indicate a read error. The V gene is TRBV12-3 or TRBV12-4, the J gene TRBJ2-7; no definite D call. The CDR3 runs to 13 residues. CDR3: CASQTTGSYEQHF. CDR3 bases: TGTGCCAGCCAAACCACCGGCTCCTACGAGCAGCACTTC.

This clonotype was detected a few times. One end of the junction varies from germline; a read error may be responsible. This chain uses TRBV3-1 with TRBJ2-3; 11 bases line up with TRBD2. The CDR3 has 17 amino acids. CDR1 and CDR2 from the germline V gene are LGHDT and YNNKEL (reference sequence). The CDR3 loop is CPSSQAGTSGTRDTQYF. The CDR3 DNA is TGTCCCAGCAGCCAAGCCGGGACTAGCGGTACGAGGGATACGCAGTATTTT.

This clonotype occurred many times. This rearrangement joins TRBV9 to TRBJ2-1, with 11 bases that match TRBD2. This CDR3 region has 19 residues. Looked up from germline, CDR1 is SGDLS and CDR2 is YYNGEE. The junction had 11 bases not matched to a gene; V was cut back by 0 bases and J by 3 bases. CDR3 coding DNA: TGTGCCAGCAGCGTAGGTGGTAGCGGGAGGGCAGCGGGCTACAATGAGCAGTTCTTC. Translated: CASSVGGSGRAAGYNEQFF. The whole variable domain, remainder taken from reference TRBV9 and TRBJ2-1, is DSGVTQTPKHLITATGQRVTLRCSPRSGDLSVYWYQQSLDQGLQFLIQYYNGEERAKGNILERFSAQQFPDLHSELNLSSLELGDSALYFCASSVGGSGRAAGYNEQFFGPGTRLTVL.

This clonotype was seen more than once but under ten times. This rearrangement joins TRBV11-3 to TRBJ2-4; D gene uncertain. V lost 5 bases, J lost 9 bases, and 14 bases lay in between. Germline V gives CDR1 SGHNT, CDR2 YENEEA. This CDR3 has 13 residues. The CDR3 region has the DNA TGTGCCAGCAGCCATACGGCAACTACCATTCAGTACTTC. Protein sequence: CASSHTATTIQYF.

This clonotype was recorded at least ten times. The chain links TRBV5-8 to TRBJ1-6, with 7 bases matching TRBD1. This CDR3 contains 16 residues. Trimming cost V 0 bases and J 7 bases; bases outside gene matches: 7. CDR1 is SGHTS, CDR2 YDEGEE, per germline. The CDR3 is CASSLEPRDRNSPLHF. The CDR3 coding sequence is TGTGCCAGCAGCTTGGAACCTCGGGACAGAAATTCACCCCTCCACTTT. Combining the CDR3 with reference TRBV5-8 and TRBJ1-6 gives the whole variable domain EAGVTQSPTHLIKTRGQQATLRCSPISGHTSVYWYQQALGLGLQFLLWYDEGEERNRGNFPPRFSGRQFPNYSSELNVNALELEDSALYLCASSLEPRDRNSPLHFGNGTRLTVT.

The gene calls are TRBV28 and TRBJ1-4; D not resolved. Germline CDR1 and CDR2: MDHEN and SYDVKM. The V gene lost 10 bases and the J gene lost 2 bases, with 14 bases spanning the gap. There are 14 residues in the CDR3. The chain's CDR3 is CATRRAITNEKLFF. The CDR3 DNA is TGTGCCACACGCCGGGCTATTACTAATGAAAAACTGTTTTTT.

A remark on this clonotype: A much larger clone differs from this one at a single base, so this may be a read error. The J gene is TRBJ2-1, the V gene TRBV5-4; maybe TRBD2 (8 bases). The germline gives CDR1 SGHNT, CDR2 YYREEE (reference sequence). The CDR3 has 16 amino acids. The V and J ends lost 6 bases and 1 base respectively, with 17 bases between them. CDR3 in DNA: TGTGCCAGCAACCGGGAGGGGGCGATTTCCTACAATGAGCAGTTCTTC. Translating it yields CASNREGAISYNEQFF.

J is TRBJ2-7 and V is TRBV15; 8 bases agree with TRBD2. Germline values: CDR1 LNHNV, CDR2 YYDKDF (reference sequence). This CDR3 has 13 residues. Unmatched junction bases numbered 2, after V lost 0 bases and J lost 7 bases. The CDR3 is CATSRDPGGEQYF. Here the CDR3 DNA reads TGTGCCACCAGCAGAGATCCGGGGGGGGAGCAGTACTTC. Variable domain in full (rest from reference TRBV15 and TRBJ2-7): DAMVIQNPRYQVTQFGKPVTLSCSQTLNHNVMYWYQQKSSQAPKLLFHYYDKDFNNEADTPDNFQSRRPNTSFCFLDIRSPGLGDTAMYLCATSRDPGGEQYFGPGTRLTVT.

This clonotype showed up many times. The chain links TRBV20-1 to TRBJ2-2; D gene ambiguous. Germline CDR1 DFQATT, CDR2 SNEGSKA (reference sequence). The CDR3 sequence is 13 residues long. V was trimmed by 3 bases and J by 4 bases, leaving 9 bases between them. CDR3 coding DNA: TGCAGTGCTAGCTGGGCAGCCACCGGGGAGCTGTTTTTT. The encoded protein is CSASWAATGELFF.

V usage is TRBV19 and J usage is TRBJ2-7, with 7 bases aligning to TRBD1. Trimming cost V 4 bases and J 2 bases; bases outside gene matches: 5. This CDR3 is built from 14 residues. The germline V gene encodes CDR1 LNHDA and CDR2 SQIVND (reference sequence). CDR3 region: CASSTYRGTYEQYF. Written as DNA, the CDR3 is TGTGCCAGTAGTACCTACAGGGGCACCTACGAGCAGTACTTC.

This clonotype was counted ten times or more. Here the CDR3 reads CASSAANAVEQFF. The DNA of the CDR3 is TGTGCCAGCAGCGCGGCGAACGCGGTAGAGCAGTTCTTC. This sequence joins TRBV7-2 and TRBJ2-1; no firm D call. The CDR3 runs 13 residues. V gave up 5 bases and J gave up 10 bases, with 15 bases separating them. Germline lookup yields CDR1 SGHTA and CDR2 FQGNSA.

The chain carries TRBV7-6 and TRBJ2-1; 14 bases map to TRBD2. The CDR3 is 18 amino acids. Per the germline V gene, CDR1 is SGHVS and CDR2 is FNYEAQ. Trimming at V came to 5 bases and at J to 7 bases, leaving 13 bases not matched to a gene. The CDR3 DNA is TGTGCCAGCAGCCTTAGACTAGCGGGAGGGCCGGGTGAGAATGAGCAGTTCTTC. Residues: CASSLRLAGGPGENEQFF.

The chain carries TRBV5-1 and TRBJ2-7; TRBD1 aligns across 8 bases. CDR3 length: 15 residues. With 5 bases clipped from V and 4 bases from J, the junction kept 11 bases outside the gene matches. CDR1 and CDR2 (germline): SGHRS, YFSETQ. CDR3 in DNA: TGCGCCAGCAGTCAGGCCGGGACAGGAAATTACGAGCAGTACTTC. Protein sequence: CASSQAGTGNYEQYF.

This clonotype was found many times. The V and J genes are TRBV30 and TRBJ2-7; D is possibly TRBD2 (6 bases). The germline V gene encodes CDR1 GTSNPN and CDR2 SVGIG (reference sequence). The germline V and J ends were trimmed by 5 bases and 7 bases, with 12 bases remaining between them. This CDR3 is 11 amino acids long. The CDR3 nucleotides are TGTGCCTGGGGCCCCGCGGGAGAGCAGTACTTC. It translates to CAWGPAGEQYF.

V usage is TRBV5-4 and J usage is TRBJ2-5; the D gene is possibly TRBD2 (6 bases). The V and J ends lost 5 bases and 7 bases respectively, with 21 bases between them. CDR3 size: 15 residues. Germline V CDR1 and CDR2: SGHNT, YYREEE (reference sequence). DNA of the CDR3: TGTGCCAGCAGGGCAGGAACTACGACAGCGGGGACCCAGTACTTC. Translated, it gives CASRAGTTTAGTQYF.

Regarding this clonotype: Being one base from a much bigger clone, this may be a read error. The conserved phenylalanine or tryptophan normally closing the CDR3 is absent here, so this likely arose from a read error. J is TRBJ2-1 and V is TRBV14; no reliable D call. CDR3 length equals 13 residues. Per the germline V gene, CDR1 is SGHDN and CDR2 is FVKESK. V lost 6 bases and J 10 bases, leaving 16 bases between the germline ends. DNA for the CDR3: TGTGCCAGCAGTCCTGGTCGGGTCGGAGAGCAGTTCTCC. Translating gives CASSPGRVGEQFS.